One sample yielded the 5 T cell receptor beta chains listed below, sequenced in a study of identical twins. TCRdb used MiXCR to reprocess the 5' RACE reads, holding one entry per CDR3 protein. There are roughly 230,000 distinct CDR3 sequences in the sample; approximately 8.3% occur only once, and 3% lies in the top ten. This same sample was also taken into another study, of yellow fever vaccine responses in identical twins.

Sequences were obtained from CD8+ T cells sorted from blood. These receptors were obtained from a woman between 18 and 29 years old in good health.

This clonotype was counted at least ten times. The chain couples TRBV15 to TRBJ2-3; possible D gene TRBD1, 5 bases. Trimming left V 1 base short and J 5 bases short, with 13 bases between. CDR1 is LNHNV, CDR2 YYDKDF, per germline (reference sequence). The CDR3 is made up of 15 amino acids. The CDR3 region is CATSRVSGREDTQYF. The CDR3 nucleotides read TGTGCCACCAGCAGAGTTTCAGGCAGGGAAGATACGCAGTATTTT.

This clonotype was observed a handful of times. The chain uses TRBV6-1 and TRBJ2-1, with 10 nucleotides matching TRBD2. With 6 bases clipped from V and 8 bases from J, the junction kept 16 bases outside the gene matches. Per the germline V gene, CDR1 is MNHNS and CDR2 is SASEGT. The CDR3 runs to 17 residues. CDR3: CASRLPHSLAGDDEQFF. In nucleotides, the CDR3 is TGTGCCAGCAGATTGCCCCACAGTCTAGCGGGAGATGATGAGCAGTTCTTC.

The chain employs TRBV14 and TRBJ2-2, with 8 bases aligning to TRBD2. Germline values: CDR1 SGHDN, CDR2 FVKESK. CDR3 length equals 17 residues. With V trimmed by 0 bases and J by 2 bases, 5 bases remained unmatched. The CDR3: CASSQDRGLVNTGELFF. CDR3 nucleotides: TGTGCCAGCAGCCAAGATAGGGGACTAGTAAACACCGGGGAGCTGTTTTTT.

The sample holds a few counts of this clonotype. V and J are TRBV10-1 and TRBJ2-2, with 12 bases identical to TRBD2. This CDR3 has 17 residues. The V segment lost 0 bases and the J segment 3 bases; nucleotides outside the gene matches: 2. Germline assignment: CDR1 WNHNN and CDR2 SYGVQD (reference sequence). The CDR3 sequence: CASSESTSGSYTGELFF. The CDR3 nucleotides read TGCGCCAGCAGTGAGTCGACTAGCGGGAGCTACACCGGGGAGCTGTTTTTT.

This clonotype was picked up many times. The chain employs TRBV29-1 and TRBJ2-4; D might be TRBD2 (6 bases). Trimming took off 7 bases at V and 3 bases at J, with 13 bases between the two ends. Germline V gene lookup returns CDR1 SQVTM and CDR2 ANQGSEA. This CDR3 is 13 amino acids long. The CDR3 spells CSGTGTFKNIQYF. Written as DNA, the CDR3 is TGCAGCGGGACCGGGACTTTCAAAAACATTCAGTACTTC.